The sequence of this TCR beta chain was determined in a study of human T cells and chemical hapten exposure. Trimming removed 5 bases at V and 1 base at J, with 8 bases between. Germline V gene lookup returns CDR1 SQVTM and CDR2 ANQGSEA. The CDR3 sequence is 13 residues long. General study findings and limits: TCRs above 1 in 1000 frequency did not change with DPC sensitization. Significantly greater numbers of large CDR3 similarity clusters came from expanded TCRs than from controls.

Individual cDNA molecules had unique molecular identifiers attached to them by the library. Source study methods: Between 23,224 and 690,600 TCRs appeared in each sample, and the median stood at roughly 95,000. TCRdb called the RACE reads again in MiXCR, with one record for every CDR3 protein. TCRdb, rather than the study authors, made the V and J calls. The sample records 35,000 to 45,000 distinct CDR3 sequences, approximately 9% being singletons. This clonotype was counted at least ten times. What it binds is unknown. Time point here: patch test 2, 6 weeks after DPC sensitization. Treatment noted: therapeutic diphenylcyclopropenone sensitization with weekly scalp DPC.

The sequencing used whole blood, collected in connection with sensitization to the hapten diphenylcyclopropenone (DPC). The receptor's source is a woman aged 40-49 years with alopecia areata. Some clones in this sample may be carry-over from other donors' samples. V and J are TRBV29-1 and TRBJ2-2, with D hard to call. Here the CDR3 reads CSVWNLNTGELFF. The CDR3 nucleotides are TGCAGCGTTTGGAACCTGAACACCGGGGAGCTGTTTTTT.